A selection of T cell receptor beta chains follows, all from one sample in a study of T cells after yellow fever vaccination. Each CDR3 protein is one row after TCRdb ran MiXCR on the 5' RACE reads. The sample lists 620,000 or so distinct CDR3 sequences; about a sixth were seen once. The material sequenced was PBMCs, taken 5 days after the first yellow fever vaccination. These receptors all come from a man between 18 and 35 years old who received the YFV17D yellow fever vaccine. The CDR3 runs from the conserved cysteine through the conserved F or W. D genes are given only for firm matches. A clone size is listed for some rows: how often the clone was seen (once, few, many), or a class if it is expanded.

abundance: medium-sized; v_gene: TRBV12-3/TRBV12-4; j_gene: TRBJ2-7; d_gene: .; CDR3aa: CASSPDSYEQYF; CDR3nt: TGTGCCAGCAGCCCGGACAGTTACGAGCAGTACTTC
abundance: many; v_gene: TRBV5-1; j_gene: TRBJ2-2; d_gene: .; CDR3aa: CASSPDPNTGELFF; CDR3nt: TGCGCCAGCAGCCCCGATCCTAACACCGGGGAGCTGTTTTTT
abundance: many; v_gene: TRBV5-5; j_gene: TRBJ2-5; d_gene: .; CDR3aa: CASSPPPDGVETQYF; CDR3nt: TGTGCCAGCAGCCCTCCCCCCGACGGAGTAGAGACCCAGTACTTC
abundance: few; v_gene: TRBV10-1; j_gene: TRBJ2-3; d_gene: TRBD1; CDR3aa: CASSEGQGSPDTQYF; CDR3nt: TGCGCCAGCAGTGAGGGACAGGGAAGTCCAGATACGCAGTATTTT
abundance: few; v_gene: TRBV20-1; j_gene: TRBJ2-3; d_gene: .; CDR3aa: CSAKAGNTDTQYF; CDR3nt: TGCAGTGCCAAAGCCGGGAACACAGATACGCAGTATTTT
abundance: .; v_gene: TRBV6-6; j_gene: TRBJ2-3; d_gene: .; CDR3aa: CASSYNTQYF; CDR3nt: TGTGCCAGCAGTTATAATACGCAGTATTTT
abundance: few; v_gene: TRBV6-1; j_gene: TRBJ2-3; d_gene: TRBD2; CDR3aa: CASSSTGLLAGGYGDTQYF; CDR3nt: TGTGCCAGCAGCTCAACAGGGTTGCTAGCGGGGGGGTACGGGGATACGCAGTATTTT
abundance: few; v_gene: TRBV20-1; j_gene: TRBJ1-2; d_gene: .; CDR3aa: CSARLDGNNYGYTF; CDR3nt: TGCAGTGCTCGCCTGGACGGCAATAACTATGGCTACACCTTC
abundance: many; v_gene: TRBV6-1; j_gene: TRBJ1-1; d_gene: .; CDR3aa: CASRNGQNTEAFF; CDR3nt: TGTGCCAGCAGAAACGGACAGAACACTGAAGCTTTCTTT
abundance: few; v_gene: TRBV5-1; j_gene: TRBJ2-1; d_gene: .; CDR3aa: CASSFLGHNEQFF; CDR3nt: TGCGCCAGCAGCTTCTTGGGGCACAATGAGCAGTTCTTC
abundance: .; v_gene: TRBV3-1; j_gene: TRBJ1-5; d_gene: .; CDR3aa: CASSHRPWGSNQPQHF; CDR3nt: TGTGCCAGCAGCCATCGACCCTGGGGGAGCAATCAGCCCCAGCATTTT
abundance: .; v_gene: TRBV10-3; j_gene: TRBJ2-3; d_gene: TRBD2; CDR3aa: CAIRSGVTDTQYF; CDR3nt: TGTGCCATCAGGAGCGGGGTAACAGATACGCAGTATTTT
abundance: .; v_gene: TRBV25-1; j_gene: TRBJ2-5; d_gene: .; CDR3aa: CASSGLTGLETQYF; CDR3nt: TGTGCCAGCAGTGGCCTGACAGGATTAGAGACCCAGTACTTC
abundance: .; v_gene: TRBV6-1; j_gene: TRBJ1-5; d_gene: TRBD1; CDR3aa: CASRADRSLNQPQHF; CDR3nt: TGTGCCAGCAGAGCGGACAGGTCGCTCAATCAGCCCCAGCATTTT
abundance: many; v_gene: TRBV12-3/TRBV12-4; j_gene: TRBJ1-2; d_gene: .; CDR3aa: CASTPGGGYGYTF; CDR3nt: TGTGCCAGCACTCCCGGGGGCGGCTATGGCTACACCTTC
abundance: few; v_gene: TRBV7-7; j_gene: TRBJ2-5; d_gene: .; CDR3aa: CASSLSGVLETQYF; CDR3nt: TGTGCTAGCAGCTTATCAGGGGTTTTAGAGACCCAGTACTTC
abundance: few; v_gene: TRBV28; j_gene: TRBJ1-2; d_gene: TRBD1; CDR3aa: CASSPTGTGGIGYTF; CDR3nt: TGTGCCAGCAGTCCGACCGGGACAGGGGGCATTGGCTACACCTTC
abundance: .; v_gene: TRBV6-1; j_gene: TRBJ2-1; d_gene: TRBD1; CDR3aa: CASSPGQGIPNEQFF; CDR3nt: TGTGCCAGCAGTCCGGGACAGGGAATCCCGAATGAGCAGTTCTTC
abundance: .; v_gene: TRBV4-2; j_gene: TRBJ2-1; d_gene: .; CDR3aa: CASSQAKDNEQFF; CDR3nt: TGTGCCAGCAGCCAAGCCAAGGACAATGAGCAGTTCTTC
abundance: .; v_gene: TRBV5-1; j_gene: TRBJ2-1; d_gene: .; CDR3aa: CASSLDEGSYNEQFF; CDR3nt: TGCGCCAGCAGCTTGGATGAGGGCTCCTACAATGAGCAGTTCTTC
abundance: .; v_gene: TRBV4-3; j_gene: TRBJ2-1; d_gene: .; CDR3aa: CASSQEFRGRDEQFF; CDR3nt: TGCGCCAGCAGCCAAGAGTTCCGGGGCCGGGATGAGCAGTTCTTC
abundance: .; v_gene: TRBV27; j_gene: TRBJ2-6; d_gene: .; CDR3aa: CASSVLGGLGANVLTF; CDR3nt: TGTGCCAGCAGCGTTCTGGGGGGCCTCGGGGCCAACGTCCTGACTTTC
abundance: few; v_gene: TRBV6-5; j_gene: TRBJ2-7; d_gene: .; CDR3aa: CASSYGPPGKNPHEQYF; CDR3nt: TGTGCCAGCAGTTACGGCCCCCCGGGCAAAAACCCCCACGAGCAGTACTTC
abundance: many; v_gene: TRBV20-1; j_gene: TRBJ2-2; d_gene: .; CDR3aa: CSARDGAVNTGELFF; CDR3nt: TGCAGTGCTAGAGATGGGGCGGTCAACACCGGGGAGCTGTTTTTT
abundance: many; v_gene: TRBV5-1; j_gene: TRBJ2-2; d_gene: .; CDR3aa: CASSSSPNTGELFF; CDR3nt: TGCGCCAGCAGCTCTTCACCGAACACCGGGGAGCTGTTTTTT
abundance: few; v_gene: TRBV2; j_gene: TRBJ2-2; d_gene: .; CDR3aa: CASSDVSNTGELFF; CDR3nt: TGTGCCAGCAGTGATGTCAGCAACACCGGGGAGCTGTTTTTT
abundance: .; v_gene: TRBV20-1; j_gene: TRBJ2-1; d_gene: TRBD2; CDR3aa: CSARDQAGLYNEQFF; CDR3nt: TGCAGTGCTAGAGACCAAGCGGGGTTGTACAATGAGCAGTTCTTC
abundance: .; v_gene: TRBV19; j_gene: TRBJ2-7; d_gene: TRBD2; CDR3aa: CASSIDSGLADDEQYF; CDR3nt: TGTGCCAGTAGTATAGACTCGGGACTAGCGGACGACGAGCAGTACTTC
abundance: .; v_gene: TRBV5-1; j_gene: TRBJ1-5; d_gene: TRBD1; CDR3aa: CASSPTGGSNQPQHF; CDR3nt: TGCGCCAGCAGCCCGACAGGGGGTAGCAATCAGCCCCAGCATTTT
abundance: .; v_gene: TRBV10-3; j_gene: TRBJ1-6; d_gene: TRBD1; CDR3aa: CAISGGTGDSPLHF; CDR3nt: TGTGCCATCAGTGGGGGGACAGGGGATTCACCCCTCCACTTT
abundance: .; v_gene: TRBV11-2; j_gene: TRBJ1-1; d_gene: .; CDR3aa: CASSLGGKVTEAFF; CDR3nt: TGTGCCAGCAGCTTAGGAGGGAAGGTTACTGAAGCTTTCTTT
abundance: few; v_gene: TRBV5-1; j_gene: TRBJ2-1; d_gene: TRBD2; CDR3aa: CASSQAGLAYNEQFF; CDR3nt: TGCGCCAGCAGCCAAGCTGGACTAGCCTACAATGAGCAGTTCTTC
abundance: .; v_gene: TRBV5-5; j_gene: TRBJ2-1; d_gene: .; CDR3aa: CASSLPFFSYNEQFF; CDR3nt: TGTGCCAGCAGCTTACCATTTTTCTCCTACAATGAGCAGTTCTTC
abundance: .; v_gene: TRBV7-6; j_gene: TRBJ2-1; d_gene: .; CDR3aa: CASSAWDGNEQFF; CDR3nt: TGTGCCAGCAGCGCGTGGGACGGCAATGAGCAGTTCTTC
abundance: few; v_gene: TRBV6-5; j_gene: TRBJ1-6; d_gene: TRBD1; CDR3aa: CASSYGGGQIDSPLHF; CDR3nt: TGTGCCAGCAGTTACGGGGGGGGACAGATTGATTCACCCCTCCACTTT
abundance: few; v_gene: TRBV19; j_gene: TRBJ2-7; d_gene: .; CDR3aa: CASSITWTSGSYEQYF; CDR3nt: TGTGCCAGTAGTATAACGTGGACTTCGGGCTCCTACGAGCAGTACTTC